The 2 T cell receptor beta chains listed next were all sequenced from one sample in a study of shared clonotypes between healthy human individuals. Repertoires were generated with immunoSEQ multiplex PCR, while TCRdb's copy carries only in-frame clones and drops some. The sample lists roughly 2.2 million clones, roughly 93% seen once, with about 0.41% in the top ten. The specimen was naive CD4+ T cells from PBMCs. The subset here: CD45RA+ positively selected. The source of these receptors is a man between 18 and 29 years old in good health. Some clones in this sample may be carry-over from other donors' samples.

The rearrangement links TRBV18 to TRBJ2-2; no clear D. V dropped 2 bases and J dropped 7 bases, with 17 bases sitting between them. Germline-derived CDR1 and CDR2 are KGHSH and LQKENI. CDR3 length: 16 amino acids. The DNA of the CDR3 is TGTGCCAGCTCACCAGAGCTTGTCGGACGCCGCGGGGAGCTGTTTTTT. Residues: CASSPELVGRRGELFF.

The V call is TRBV28, the J call TRBJ2-2; 9 nucleotides match TRBD2. The CDR3 length is 17 residues. V lost 2 bases and J lost 5; bases outside the gene matches: 9. The germline V gene has CDR1 MDHEN and CDR2 SYDVKM. As DNA, the CDR3 is TGTGCCAGCAGTTTAACCCGGGCTAGCGGGACTACCGGGGAGCTGTTTTTT. Translated, it gives CASSLTRASGTTGELFF.